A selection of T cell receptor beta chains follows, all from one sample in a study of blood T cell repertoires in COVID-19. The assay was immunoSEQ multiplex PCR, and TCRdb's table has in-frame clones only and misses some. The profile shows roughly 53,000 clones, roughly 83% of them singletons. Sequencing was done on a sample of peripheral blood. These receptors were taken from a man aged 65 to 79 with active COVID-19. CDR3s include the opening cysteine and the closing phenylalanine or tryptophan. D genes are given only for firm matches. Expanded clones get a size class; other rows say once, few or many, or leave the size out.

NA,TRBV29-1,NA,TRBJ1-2,CSVTPGTNYGYTF,TGCAGCGTGACCCCCGGGACTAACTATGGCTACACCTTC
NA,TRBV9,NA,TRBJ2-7,CASSGAPERAGEQYF,TGTGCCAGCAGCGGAGCCCCCGAGAGGGCAGGAGAGCAGTACTTC
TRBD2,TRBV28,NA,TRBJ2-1,CASSPIRLAGDNEQFF,TGTGCCAGCAGCCCTATACGACTAGCGGGAGACAATGAGCAGTTCTTC
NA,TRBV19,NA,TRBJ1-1,CASKGGRGQAEAFF,TGTGCCAGTAAAGGAGGCAGGGGCCAGGCGGAAGCTTTCTTT
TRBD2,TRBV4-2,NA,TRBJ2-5,CASSQERSGGPLYQETQYF,TGTGCCAGCAGCCAAGAAAGGTCGGGGGGGCCTTTGTACCAAGAGACCCAGTACTTC
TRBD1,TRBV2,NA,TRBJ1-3,CASRYRGSNTIYF,TGTGCCAGCAGGTACAGGGGATCGAACACCATATATTTT
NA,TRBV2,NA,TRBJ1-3,CASSTIQGSGNTIYF,TGTGCCAGCAGTACGATACAGGGTTCTGGAAACACCATATATTTT
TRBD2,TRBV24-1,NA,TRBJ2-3,CATSDGVAGSWTDTQYF,TGTGCCACCAGTGATGGGGTAGCGGGAAGCTGGACAGATACGCAGTATTTT
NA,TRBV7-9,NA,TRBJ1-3,CASSPYRRDRGNTIYF,TGTGCCAGCAGCCCCTATCGCCGGGATCGGGGAAACACCATATATTTT
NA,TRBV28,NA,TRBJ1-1,CASSFGALRPEAFF,TGTGCCAGCAGTTTTGGGGCCTTGCGGCCTGAAGCTTTCTTT
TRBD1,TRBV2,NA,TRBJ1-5,CASSDEGALYQPQHF,TGTGCCAGCAGTGATGAGGGGGCGTTGTACCAGCCCCAGCATTTT
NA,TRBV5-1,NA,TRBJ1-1,CASSPDVPGMNTEAFF,TGCGCCAGCAGCCCTGACGTCCCAGGCATGAACACTGAAGCTTTCTTT
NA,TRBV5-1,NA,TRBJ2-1,CASSLGNSGTYNEQFF,TGCGCCAGCAGCTTGGGAAATAGCGGTACCTACAATGAGCAGTTCTTC
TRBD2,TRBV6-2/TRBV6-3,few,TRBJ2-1,CASSYSPTSGIYNEQFF,TGTGCCAGCAGTTACTCCCCGACTAGCGGAATTTACAATGAGCAGTTCTTC
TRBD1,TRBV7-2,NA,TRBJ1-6,CASSLEGQGDSPLHF,TGTGCCAGCAGCTTAGAAGGACAGGGGGATTCACCCCTCCACTTT
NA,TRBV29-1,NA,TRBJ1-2,CSVVRTDYGYTF,TGCAGCGTAGTACGGACAGACTATGGCTACACCTTC
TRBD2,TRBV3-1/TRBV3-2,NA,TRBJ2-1,CASSFSGGFSNEQFF,TGTGCCAGCAGCTTTAGCGGGGGGTTTTCCAATGAGCAGTTCTTC
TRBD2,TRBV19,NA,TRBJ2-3,CASSIDVAGGTDTQYF,TGTGCCAGTAGTATAGATGTAGCGGGAGGCACAGATACGCAGTATTTT
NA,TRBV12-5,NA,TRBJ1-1,CASQGLTEAFF,TGTGCTAGCCAGGGGCTTACTGAAGCTTTCTTT
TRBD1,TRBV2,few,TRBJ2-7,CASMVRGLWQYF,TGTGCCAGCATGGTCAGGGGGCTATGGCAGTACTTC
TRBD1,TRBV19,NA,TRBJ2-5,CASSRDSQETQYF,TGTGCCAGTAGCCGGGACAGCCAAGAGACCCAGTACTTC
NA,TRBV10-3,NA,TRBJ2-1,CAISDIRGTREQFF,TGTGCCATCAGTGATATAAGAGGTACTCGTGAGCAGTTCTTC
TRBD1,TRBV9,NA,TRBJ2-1,CASETGGGYNEQFF,TGTGCCAGCGAGACAGGGGGCGGCTACAATGAGCAGTTCTTC
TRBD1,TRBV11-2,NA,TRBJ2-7,CASSSGTGWGEQYF,TGTGCCAGCAGCTCCGGGACAGGGTGGGGCGAGCAGTACTTC
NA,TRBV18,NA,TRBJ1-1,CASSPISEDTEAFF,TGTGCCAGCTCACCTATTTCAGAGGACACTGAAGCTTTCTTT
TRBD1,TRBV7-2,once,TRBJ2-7,CASSLSPGQGAYEQYF,TGTGCCAGCAGCTTATCCCCGGGACAGGGGGCCTACGAGCAGTACTTC
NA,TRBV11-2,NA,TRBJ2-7,CASSLAGRGIAYEQYF,TGTGCCAGCAGCTTAGCGGGACGGGGGATCGCCTACGAGCAGTACTTC
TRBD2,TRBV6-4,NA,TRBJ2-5,CASMLAGGETQYF,TGTGCCAGCATGCTAGCGGGAGGAGAGACCCAGTACTTC
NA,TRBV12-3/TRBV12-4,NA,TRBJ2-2,CASSLASTGELFF,TGTGCCAGCAGTCTAGCGAGCACCGGGGAGCTGTTTTTT
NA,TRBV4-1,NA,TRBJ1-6,CASSQAAGLYNSPLHF,TGCGCCAGCAGCCAAGCGGCAGGCCTATATAATTCACCCCTCCACTTT
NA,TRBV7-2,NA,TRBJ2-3,CASSPRDSYTDTQYF,TGTGCCAGCAGCCCTCGGGACTCGTACACAGATACGCAGTATTTT
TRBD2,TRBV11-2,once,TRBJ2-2,CASSLVAGAGELFF,TGTGCCAGCAGCTTAGTGGCGGGAGCCGGGGAGCTGTTTTTT
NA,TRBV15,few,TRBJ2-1,CATSTRETYNEQFF,TGTGCCACCAGCACGCGGGAAACCTACAATGAGCAGTTCTTC
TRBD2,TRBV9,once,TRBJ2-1,CASSVMTSGSGDEQFF,TGTGCCAGCAGCGTGATGACTAGCGGTTCGGGCGATGAGCAGTTCTTC
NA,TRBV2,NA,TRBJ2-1,CASSEFIHEQFF,TGTGCCAGCAGTGAATTTATTCATGAGCAGTTCTTC
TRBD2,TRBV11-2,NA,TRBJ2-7,CASSLTSGAYEQYF,TGTGCCAGCAGCTTAACTAGCGGGGCCTACGAGCAGTACTTC
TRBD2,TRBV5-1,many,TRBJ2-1,CASSLVASGSGEQFF,TGCGCCAGCAGCTTGGTGGCTAGCGGGAGCGGTGAGCAGTTCTTC